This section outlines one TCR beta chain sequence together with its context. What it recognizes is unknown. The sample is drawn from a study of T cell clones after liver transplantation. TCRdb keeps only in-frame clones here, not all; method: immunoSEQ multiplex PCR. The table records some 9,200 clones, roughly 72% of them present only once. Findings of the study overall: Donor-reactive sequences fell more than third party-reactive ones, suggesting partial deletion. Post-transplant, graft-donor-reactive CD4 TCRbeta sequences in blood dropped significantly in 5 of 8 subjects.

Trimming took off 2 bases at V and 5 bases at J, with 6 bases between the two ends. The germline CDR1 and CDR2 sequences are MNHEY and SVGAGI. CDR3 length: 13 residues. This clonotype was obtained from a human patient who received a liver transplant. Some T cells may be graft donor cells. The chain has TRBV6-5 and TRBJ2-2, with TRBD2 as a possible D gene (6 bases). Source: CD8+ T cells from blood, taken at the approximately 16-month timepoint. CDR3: CASSYGGTGELFF. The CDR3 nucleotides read TGTGCCAGCAGTTACGGGGGGACCGGGGAGCTGTTTTTT.